This T cell receptor (beta chain) was recovered during a study of blood T cell repertoires in COVID-19. Across the whole study: Researchers got acute and convalescent COVID-19 samples from the United States, Italy and Spain.

Everyone who took part was 18 to 89 years old, and they came from about 25 US areas. Cohorts were determined from participant-reported clinical history. The study counted Cohort 3 donors as recovered given two negative PCRs, clearance, or symptom resolution. CDR3 length equals 13 residues. The V end lost 10 bases, the J end lost 0 bases, and 11 bases lay between the germline ends. From germline, CDR1 is SNHLY and CDR2 FYNNEI. The protocol was immunoSEQ multiplex PCR, while the TCRdb copy is restricted to in-frame clones and leaves out a portion. The sample consists of about 320,000 clones, around nine tenths of them appearing once.

The source is a man aged 55 to 70 who had recovered from COVID-19. Source material: PBMCs or T cells enriched from blood (not recorded which). V gene TRBV2 combines with J gene TRBJ2-3, with TRBD2 as a possible D gene (5 bases). Here the CDR3 DNA reads TGTGCCAATCACCGGGGAAGCACAGATACGCAGTATTTT. This gives the protein CANHRGSTDTQYF.